Sequencing of this TCR beta chain was carried out in a study of cytomegalovirus exposure and HLA in healthy donors. 60 Vbeta and 13 Jbeta primers were used in PCR. Generated by immunoSEQ multiplex PCR, the TCRdb table keeps only in-frame clones and is missing some. This repertoire shows 200,000 to 250,000 clones, just under 80% found once; its top ten account for more than 0.45%. Turning to this clone: Antigen: not known.

Notes on the study in general: Immune exposure information available was restricted to CMV serostatus. Earlier analysis yielded a pattern in which most TCR beta V segments were productive about 90% or about 30% of the time. Specificity of a few CMV-associated chains for CMV antigens was verified in vitro. In a later analysis, the majority of CMV-associated beta chains seemingly showed HLA restriction.

The clonotype originates from a boy between 10 and 17 years old in good health and CMV-seronegative. Sequenced input: PBMCs.

CDR3 nucleotide sequence: TGTGCCAGTAGTATTCAAACAGGCCGCACCTACGAGCAGTACTTC. Translation gives CASSIQTGRTYEQYF. The V call is TRBV19, the J call TRBJ2-7; D perhaps matches TRBD1 (5 bases). The CDR3 spans 15 residues. The germline V gene has CDR1 LNHDA and CDR2 SQIVND (reference sequence). The V end lost 3 bases, the J end lost 2 bases, and 14 bases lay between the germline ends.